This T cell receptor (beta chain) was recorded in a study of T-cell reconstitution after alpha-beta-depleted transplantation in children. Worth noting for this clonotype: The antigen is undetermined.

Findings and limits, study-wide: Most T-cell counts and diversity one year after the transplant came from T cells that were newly produced. The study reportedly traced alpha-beta T cells about two months after transplant to several hundred expanded graft clones.

Preparation of the TCRbeta library was carried out with unique molecular identifiers. A single record per CDR3 protein comes from TCRdb applying MiXCR to the PCR reads. The table has approximately 230,000 distinct CDR3 sequences, 20% to 30% seen once. This receptor was obtained from a female patient aged 2 to 10 who had a stem cell transplant for congenital amegakaryocytic thrombocytopenia, so the T cells may come from the graft donor. Sequences were derived from PBMCs, mostly from graft donor cells, sampled 360 days after TCRalphabeta/CD19-depleted stem cell transplant.

The DNA of the CDR3 is TGTGCCAGCAGCTTGACAGGGTGGGGCGAGCAGTACTTC. This codes for CASSLTGWGEQYF. This chain connects TRBV11-2 to TRBJ2-7, with TRBD1 identical over 7 bases. The CDR3 has 13 amino acids. V trimming: 3 bases; J trimming: 6 bases; junction bases outside the gene matches: 5. Germline-derived CDR1 and CDR2 are SGHAT and FQNNGV.